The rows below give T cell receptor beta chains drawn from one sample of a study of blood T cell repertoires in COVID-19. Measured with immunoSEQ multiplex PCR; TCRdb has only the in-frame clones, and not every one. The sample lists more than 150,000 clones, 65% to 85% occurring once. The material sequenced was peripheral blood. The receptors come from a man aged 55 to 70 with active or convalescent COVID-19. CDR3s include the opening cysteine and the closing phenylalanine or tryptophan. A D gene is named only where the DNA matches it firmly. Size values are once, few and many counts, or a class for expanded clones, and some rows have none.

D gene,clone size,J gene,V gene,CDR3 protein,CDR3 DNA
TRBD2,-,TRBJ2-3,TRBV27,CASSLPGLGTDTQYF,TGTGCCAGCAGTTTACCAGGACTAGGGACAGATACGCAGTATTTT
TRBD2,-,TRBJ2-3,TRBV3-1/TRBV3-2,CASSSSLAVLTDTQYF,TGTGCCAGCAGCTCATCGCTAGCGGTCCTCACAGATACGCAGTATTTT
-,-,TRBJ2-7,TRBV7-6,CASSRTDNYEQYF,TGTGCCAGCAGCCGGACGGACAACTACGAGCAGTACTTC
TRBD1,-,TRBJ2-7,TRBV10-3,CAISESVTGGRLTDEQYF,TGTGCCATCAGTGAGTCCGTGACAGGGGGGCGGTTGACGGACGAGCAGTACTTC
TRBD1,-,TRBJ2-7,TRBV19,CASGGTGGSEQYF,TGTGCCAGTGGAGGGACAGGGGGGTCCGAGCAGTACTTC
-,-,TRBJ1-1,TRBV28,CASTTRPNTEAFF,TGTGCCAGCACCACGAGGCCAAACACTGAAGCTTTCTTT
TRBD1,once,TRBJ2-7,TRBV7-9,CASSLGQGYLTYEQYF,TGTGCCAGCAGCTTAGGACAGGGGTATTTGACCTACGAGCAGTACTTC
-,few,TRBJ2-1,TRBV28,CASSPFTSYGNEQFF,TGTGCCAGCAGTCCATTTACTAGCTATGGCAATGAGCAGTTCTTC
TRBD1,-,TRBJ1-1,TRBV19,CASSAPTGVSTEAFF,TGTGCCAGTAGTGCCCCAACAGGGGTAAGCACTGAAGCTTTCTTT
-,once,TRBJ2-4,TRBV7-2,CASSSAGAKNIQYF,TGTGCCAGCAGTTCCGCGGGGGCCAAAAACATTCAGTACTTC
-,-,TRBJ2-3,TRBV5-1,CASSLEAGTDTQYF,TGCGCCAGCAGCTTGGAAGCGGGCACAGATACGCAGTATTTT
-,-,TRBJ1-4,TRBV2,CASSWSGYEKLFF,TGTGCCAGCAGCTGGTCAGGGTATGAAAAACTGTTTTTT
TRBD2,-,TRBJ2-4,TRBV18,CASSPLGPGGKAKNIQYF,TGTGCCAGCTCACCACTCGGTCCCGGGGGGAAGGCCAAAAACATTCAGTACTTC
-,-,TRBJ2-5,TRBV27,CASSTYRGETQYF,TGTGCCAGCAGCACCTATAGGGGGGAGACCCAGTACTTC
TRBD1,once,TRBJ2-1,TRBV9,CASSFGTGGNEQFF,TGTGCCAGCAGCTTTGGGACAGGTGGGAATGAGCAGTTCTTC
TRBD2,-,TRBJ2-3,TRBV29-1,CSVAERGLGAGTQYF,TGCAGCGTTGCAGAGCGGGGACTAGGGGCTGGTACGCAGTATTTT
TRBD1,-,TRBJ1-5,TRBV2,CASSARQGAYQPQHF,TGTGCCAGCAGCGCAAGGCAGGGGGCCTATCAGCCCCAGCATTTT
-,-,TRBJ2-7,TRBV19,CASQGGAAYEQYF,TGTGCCAGCCAGGGAGGTGCTGCCTACGAGCAGTACTTC
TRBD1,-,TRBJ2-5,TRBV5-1,CASSSRTGGQETQYF,TGCGCCAGCAGCTCCCGGACAGGGGGTCAAGAGACCCAGTACTTC
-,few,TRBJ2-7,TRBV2,CASSEASPAVTYEQYF,TGTGCCAGCAGTGAAGCGTCCCCAGCGGTCACCTACGAGCAGTACTTC
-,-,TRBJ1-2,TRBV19,CASFSTWTIHGYTF,TGTGCCAGTTTTTCGACGTGGACAATCCATGGCTACACCTTC
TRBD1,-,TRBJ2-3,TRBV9,CASSATGVDTQYF,TGTGCCAGCAGCGCAACAGGGGTAGATACGCAGTATTTT
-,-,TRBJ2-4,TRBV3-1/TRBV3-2,CASSQDPLDGIQYF,TGTGCCAGCAGCCAAGATCCTTTAGATGGCATTCAGTACTTC
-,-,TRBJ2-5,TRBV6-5,CASSSPKETQYF,TGTGCCAGCAGTTCTCCTAAAGAGACCCAGTACTTC
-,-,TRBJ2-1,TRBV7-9,CASSRDNWGLNEQFF,TGTGCCAGCAGCCGAGATAATTGGGGCTTGAATGAGCAGTTCTTC
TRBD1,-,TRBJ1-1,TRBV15,CATSRGTGRFNTEAFF,TGTGCCACCAGCAGGGGGACAGGGAGGTTTAACACTGAAGCTTTCTTT
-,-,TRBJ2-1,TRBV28,CASRLNNEQFF,TGTGCCAGCAGACTCAACAATGAGCAGTTCTTC
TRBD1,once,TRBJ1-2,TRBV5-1,CASSTTGGHYGYTF,TGCGCCAGCAGCACGACAGGGGGCCACTATGGCTACACCTTC
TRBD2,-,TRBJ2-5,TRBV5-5,CASSLNPSGALGTQYF,TGTGCCAGCAGCTTGAATCCTAGCGGGGCCTTAGGAACCCAGTACTTC